Listed below are T cell receptor beta chains from one sample, sequenced in a study of blood T cell repertoires in COVID-19. TCRdb keeps only in-frame clones here, not all; method: immunoSEQ multiplex PCR. The table lists tens of thousands of clones, approximately 88% of them singletons. Sequencing input: peripheral blood. The receptors shown here come from a woman over 75 with acute or convalescent COVID-19. Both conserved end residues are trimmed from each CDR3. Clone size is shown for a subset of rows, as once, few, many or a class of expanded clone.

j_gene,abundance,v_gene,CDR3aa
TRBJ1-2,.,TRBV6-6,ASKQLLYGYT
TRBJ2-1,.,TRBV6-6,ASSSFSSVGTNEQF
TRBJ2-3,once,TRBV7-2,ASSLTLSTDTQY
TRBJ2-1,.,TRBV28,ASSLNNPGLAAPSSYNEQF
TRBJ1-6,few,TRBV11-2,ASSLDGTGTAYNSPLH
TRBJ2-3,.,TRBV27,ASSPRLAGGTDTQY
TRBJ2-1,few,TRBV11-3,ASSSGLAGVLDEQF
TRBJ1-5,.,TRBV3-1/TRBV3-2,ASSQGLSHQPQH
TRBJ2-7,.,TRBV27,ASSLGGPPPYEQY
TRBJ1-5,.,TRBV7-2,ASSRDRGNQPQH
TRBJ2-3,.,TRBV24-1,ATSLSSSTDTQY
TRBJ1-6,.,TRBV2,ASSEQGVRNSPLH
TRBJ2-1,.,TRBV5-1,ASAWDGTENEQF
TRBJ2-1,.,TRBV24-1,ATSATFSSFEQF
TRBJ1-1,.,TRBV19,ASMNGFAEAF
TRBJ2-4,.,TRBV7-9,ASSWAQGAKNIQY
TRBJ1-6,once,TRBV28,ASSSRRTGHNSPLH
TRBJ2-1,once,TRBV7-2,ASSFSGREYNEQF
TRBJ2-1,.,TRBV6-6,ASIDRPVDEQF
TRBJ1-5,.,TRBV3-1/TRBV3-2,ASSQDQGDGQPQH
TRBJ2-7,.,TRBV21-1,ASPDWGTGSCYEQY
TRBJ2-1,.,TRBV29-1,SVVSTQGYNEQF
TRBJ2-7,.,TRBV7-8,ASSFGEVLNEQY
TRBJ1-1,few,TRBV6-2/TRBV6-3,ASSQPGRGTEAF
TRBJ1-1,.,TRBV7-2,ASSLAGGKGEAF
TRBJ2-3,.,TRBV5-5,ASSLELTDTQY
TRBJ2-7,.,TRBV12-3/TRBV12-4,ASSRSGAYEQY
TRBJ1-1,.,TRBV5-1,ASSLGDFNTEAF
TRBJ2-7,.,TRBV18,ASAQGQNYEQY
TRBJ2-1,.,TRBV29-1,SVDQGGYNEQF
TRBJ2-5,.,TRBV6-2/TRBV6-3,ASTPAGPRLQETQY
TRBJ1-5,.,TRBV6-1,ASSVRGTERGQPQH
TRBJ1-2,.,TRBV5-6,ASSLGQNYGYT
TRBJ2-7,.,TRBV19,ASSIVAGANYEQY
TRBJ1-6,.,TRBV19,ASSMGSGTVNSPLH
TRBJ2-1,.,TRBV18,ASSPPGVSYNEQF
TRBJ2-2,.,TRBV5-1,ASNPAGTGGIAGELF
TRBJ2-7,.,TRBV5-1,ASSPGTGISYEQY
TRBJ1-2,.,TRBV27,ASSLTKRDGYT
TRBJ1-2,.,TRBV20-1,SAPPSHGYT